The 9 T cell receptor beta chains reported below all come from one sample, sequenced in a study of T-cell reconstitution after alpha-beta-depleted transplantation in children. Using unique molecular identifiers, the investigators prepared the TCRbeta library. Each CDR3 protein is one row after TCRdb ran MiXCR on the PCR reads. Among 200,000 to 250,000 distinct CDR3 sequences, approximately 6.3% were seen once, and the ten largest hold roughly 6%. The material was PBMCs, obtained before TCRalphabeta/CD19-depleted stem cell transplant. These receptors were collected from a boy younger than 10 with acute lymphoblastic leukemia, due to receive a stem cell transplant.

This clonotype was counted many times. The chain employs TRBV4-3 and TRBJ2-1; 10 positions agree with TRBD2. The CDR3 runs to 18 residues. CDR1 LGHNA and CDR2 YSLEER come from the germline V gene. The J segment lost 10 bases and the V segment lost 1 base, leaving 16 bases of the junction unmatched. The CDR3 sequence is CASSQGRLAGSVRWEQFF. CDR3 DNA sequence: TGCGCCAGCAGCCAAGGCCGACTAGCGGGTTCGGTAAGGTGGGAGCAGTTCTTC.

This clonotype has at least ten counts. The chain employs TRBV19 and TRBJ2-1; TRBD1 matches 10 bases. The CDR3 totals 13 residues. V lost 7 bases, J lost 10 bases, and 7 bases stayed unmatched. Germline V gene lookup returns CDR1 LNHDA and CDR2 SQIVND (reference sequence). The DNA for the CDR3 is TGTGCCAGTATAGGGACAGGGGTAACCGAGCAGTTCTTC. Its translation is CASIGTGVTEQFF.

This clonotype occurred many times. Here the CDR3 DNA reads TGCAGCGTTGACAGGGGAGGCTACACCTTC. Amino acids: CSVDRGGYTF. The chain couples TRBV29-1 to TRBJ1-2, with D possibly being TRBD1 (6 bases). This CDR3 comprises 10 residues. CDR1 and CDR2 (germline): SQVTM, ANQGSEA. With 3 bases removed from V and 8 bases from J, the gap between germline ends came to 7 bases.

At least ten counts were recorded for this clonotype. The chain combines TRBV24-1 with TRBJ2-1; possibly TRBD2 for D (5 bases). The CDR3 has 14 amino acids. The germline V gene has CDR1 KGHDR and CDR2 SFDVKD. V dropped 2 bases and J dropped 3 bases, with 7 bases sitting between them. CDR3 residues: CATSDSRDYNEQFF. The CDR3 coding sequence is TGTGCCACCAGTGATTCGAGGGACTACAATGAGCAGTTCTTC.

This clonotype was found a few times. The chain couples TRBV5-6 to TRBJ1-1; 11 nucleotides line up with TRBD1. Losses at the gene ends were 5 bases for V and 10 bases for J; bases not matched to a gene: 7. This CDR3 comprises 13 residues. Germline V CDR1 and CDR2: SGHDT, YYEEEE. CDR3 DNA sequence: TGTGCCAGCAGAACCGGGACAGGGGGGGGAGCTTTCTTT. This translates into CASRTGTGGGAFF.

The rearrangement links TRBV20-1 to TRBJ1-1; TRBD1 matches 8 bases. Germline CDR1 DFQATT, CDR2 SNEGSKA (reference sequence). The CDR3 loop spans 16 amino acids. The ends lost 3 bases at V and 5 bases at J; junction bases unmatched: 14. This CDR3 reads CSASSPLWTGKTEAFF. The CDR3, as DNA: TGCAGTGCTAGTTCCCCTCTATGGACAGGGAAGACTGAAGCTTTCTTT.

There are a few counts of this clonotype. The chain combines TRBV11-2 with TRBJ2-7, with 7 nucleotides matching TRBD1. V dropped 0 bases and J dropped 9; count of bases not matched to a gene: 2. The CDR3 spans 12 residues. Germline lookup yields CDR1 SGHAT and CDR2 FQNNGV. The CDR3 protein is CASSLEQGRQYF. The CDR3 DNA reads TGTGCCAGCAGCTTAGAACAGGGGAGGCAGTACTTC.

This clonotype was seen ten or more times. The chain employs TRBV5-6 and TRBJ2-6; TRBD1 is a possible D gene (6 bases). This CDR3 is 15 amino acids long. The germline V gene has CDR1 SGHDT and CDR2 YYEEEE. Trimming stripped 4 bases from V and 3 bases from J, with 11 bases between. This CDR3 reads CASSLQGGGANVLTF. The CDR3 nucleotides read TGTGCCAGCAGCCTACAGGGCGGTGGGGCCAACGTCCTGACTTTC.

The sample holds many counts of this clonotype. The chain joins TRBV9 to TRBJ2-7; D gene uncertain. The V gene lost 4 bases and the J gene lost 0 bases, with 5 bases spanning the gap. Germline V gene lookup returns CDR1 SGDLS and CDR2 YYNGEE. The CDR3 totals 12 residues. The DNA for the CDR3 is TGTGCCAGCAGCCCAAACTCCTACGAGCAGTACTTC. Translation gives CASSPNSYEQYF.